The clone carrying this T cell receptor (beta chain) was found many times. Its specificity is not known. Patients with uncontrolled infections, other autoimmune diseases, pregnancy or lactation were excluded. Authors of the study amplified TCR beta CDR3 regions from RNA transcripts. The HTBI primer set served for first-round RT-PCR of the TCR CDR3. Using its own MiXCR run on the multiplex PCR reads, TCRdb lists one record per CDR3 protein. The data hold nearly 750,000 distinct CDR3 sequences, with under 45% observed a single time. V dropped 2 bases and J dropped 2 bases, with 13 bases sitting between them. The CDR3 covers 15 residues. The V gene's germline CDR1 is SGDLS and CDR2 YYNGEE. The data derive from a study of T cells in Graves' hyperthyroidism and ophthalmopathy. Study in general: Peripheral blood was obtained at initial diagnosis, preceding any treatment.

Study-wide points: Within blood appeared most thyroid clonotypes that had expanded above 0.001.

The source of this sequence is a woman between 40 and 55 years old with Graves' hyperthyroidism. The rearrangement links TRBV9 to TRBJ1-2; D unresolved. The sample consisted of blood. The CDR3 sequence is CASSVGTTKNYGYTF. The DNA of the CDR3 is TGTGCCAGCAGCGTGGGAACGACAAAAAACTATGGCTACACCTTC.